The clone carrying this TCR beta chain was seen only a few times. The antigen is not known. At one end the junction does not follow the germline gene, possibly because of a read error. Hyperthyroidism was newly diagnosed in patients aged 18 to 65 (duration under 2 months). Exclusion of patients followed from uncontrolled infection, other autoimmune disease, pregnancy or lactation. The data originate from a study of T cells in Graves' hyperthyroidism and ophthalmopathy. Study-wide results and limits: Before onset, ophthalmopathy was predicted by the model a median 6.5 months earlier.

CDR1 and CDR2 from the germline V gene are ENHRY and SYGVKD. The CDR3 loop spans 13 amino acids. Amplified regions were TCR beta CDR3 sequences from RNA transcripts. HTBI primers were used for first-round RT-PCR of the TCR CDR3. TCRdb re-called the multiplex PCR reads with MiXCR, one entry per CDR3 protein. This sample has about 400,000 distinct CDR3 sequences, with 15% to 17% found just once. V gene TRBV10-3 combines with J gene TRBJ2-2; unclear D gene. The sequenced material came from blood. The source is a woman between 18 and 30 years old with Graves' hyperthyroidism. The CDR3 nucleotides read TGTGCCATCAGTGAGTCGAACCCCGAGGAGACTTTCTTT. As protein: CAISESNPEETFF.